The 31 T cell receptor beta chains presented below share a single source sample, sequenced in a study of T-cell reconstitution after alpha-beta-depleted transplantation in children. The library targeted TCRbeta and was prepared with unique molecular identifiers. TCRdb reanalysed the PCR reads using MiXCR and keeps one entry per CDR3 protein. Found here are about 340,000 distinct CDR3 sequences, 13% of them singletons; the top ten hold roughly 4.5%. The input for sequencing was PBMCs, taken from the stem cell graft. Receptor source: a human donor who donated a stem cell graft to a child with Fanconi anemia.

The gene calls are TRBV7-9 and TRBJ1-1; D not resolved. V was clipped by 1 base and J by 4 bases, with 7 bases between them. This CDR3 has 13 residues. Per germline, CDR1 SEHNR and CDR2 FQNEAQ (reference sequence). The CDR3 here is CASSLVRTTEAFF. The CDR3 nucleotides read TGTGCCAGCAGCTTAGTACGGACCACTGAAGCTTTCTTT.

This clonotype was detected a few times. This rearrangement joins TRBV6-2 or TRBV6-3 to TRBJ1-5, with D perhaps TRBD1 (6 bases). Germline values: CDR1 MNHEY, CDR2 SVGEGT. The CDR3 extends over 14 amino acids. The ends were cut back, 6 bases at V and 6 bases at J, with 15 bases in the middle. The CDR3 is CASSYVGGSQPQHF. CDR3 DNA sequence: TGTGCCAGCAGCTACGTAGGGGGATCTCAGCCCCAGCATTTT.

This clonotype was counted ten times or more. CDR3 DNA: TGTGCCATCAGTGAGTTGACTAGCGGGGGGAACAATGAGCAGTTCTTC. Encoded protein: CAISELTSGGNNEQFF. The genes are TRBV10-3 and TRBJ2-1; 13 bases are shared with TRBD2. This CDR3 has 16 amino acids. Trimming at V came to 1 base and at J to 5 bases, leaving 2 bases not matched to a gene. Germline V gene data show CDR1 as ENHRY and CDR2 as SYGVKD.

This clonotype was counted a few times. Written as DNA, the CDR3 is TGTGCCAGCAGCCGCACATGGGGGGGAGACAATGAGCAGTTCTTC. Encoded protein: CASSRTWGGDNEQFF. The rearrangement uses TRBV6-1 and TRBJ2-1; the match to TRBD2 covers 7 bases. The germline CDR1 and CDR2 sequences are MNHNS and SASEGT. There are 15 residues in the CDR3. Trimming removed 6 bases from V and 5 bases from J; junction bases left unmatched: 10.

This clonotype has just a few counts. The chain couples TRBV5-1 to TRBJ1-1; no definite D call. From germline, CDR1 is SGHRS and CDR2 YFSETQ. V dropped 6 bases and J dropped 4 bases, with 13 bases sitting between them. The CDR3 loop spans 13 amino acids. Here the CDR3 DNA reads TGCGCCAGCATGGCTAGGGCGGGCACTGAAGCTTTCTTT. Residues: CASMARAGTEAFF.

This clonotype has just a few counts. This chain uses TRBV6-2 or TRBV6-3 with TRBJ1-1; a weak D match, TRBD1 (5 bases). The V end lost 7 bases, the J end lost 1 base, and 13 bases lay between the germline ends. The germline CDR1 and CDR2 sequences are MNHEY and SVGEGT. The CDR3 loop spans 14 amino acids. The CDR3 protein is CASTRTQGNTEAFF. The CDR3 bases are TGTGCCAGCACCCGAACCCAGGGGAACACTGAAGCTTTCTTT.

This clonotype was seen at least ten times. The chain carries TRBV4-3 and TRBJ2-3, with D tentatively TRBD1 (5 bases). V lost 0 bases to trimming and J lost 2 bases, with 9 bases between them. CDR1 LGHNA and CDR2 YSLEER come from the germline V gene. The CDR3 has 15 amino acids. CDR3 sequence (DNA): TGCGCCAGCAGCCAAGATGACAGCATCACAGATACGCAGTATTTT. Translation: CASSQDDSITDTQYF.

This clonotype was counted many times. This chain joins TRBV5-1 and TRBJ1-2; D uncertain. Germline assignment: CDR1 SGHRS and CDR2 YFSETQ. This CDR3 is built from 13 residues. Trimming shortened V by 4 bases and J by 4 bases, and 11 bases separated the two germline ends. The CDR3 sequence is CASSQDYRYGYTF. CDR3 bases: TGCGCCAGCAGCCAAGACTACCGCTATGGCTACACCTTC.

This clonotype was counted between two and nine times. The rearrangement links TRBV12-3 or TRBV12-4 to TRBJ2-4, with D uncertain. The CDR3 runs to 15 residues. Between the trimmed V and J ends, which lost 5 bases and 2 bases, there was a span of 13 bases. The chain's CDR3 is CASSTSGRTKNIQYF. The CDR3 nucleotides are TGTGCCAGCAGTACCTCCGGTCGTACCAAAAACATTCAGTACTTC.

This clonotype was seen only a few times. The chain carries TRBV27 and TRBJ1-1; D gene unclear. The V end was cut by 6 bases, the J end by 1 base, with 9 bases between. Germline V CDR1 and CDR2: MNHEY, SMNVEV (reference sequence). The CDR3 runs to 13 residues. DNA of the CDR3: TGTGCCAGCAGGTACGGTTCGAACACTGAAGCTTTCTTT. This gives the protein CASRYGSNTEAFF.

This clonotype was seen only a few times. The chain links TRBV11-1 to TRBJ1-1; TRBD1 might be the D (5 bases). V was trimmed by 0 bases and J by 0 bases, leaving 17 bases between them. Germline V gene sequence: CDR1 SGHAT, CDR2 FQDESV (reference sequence). This CDR3 spans 18 amino acids. CDR3 sequence (DNA): TGTGCCAGCAGCTTAGCGGGGGGTAAGAGATTCATGAACACTGAAGCTTTCTTT. It yields the protein CASSLAGGKRFMNTEAFF.

This clonotype was seen ten or more times. The V call is TRBV29-1, the J call TRBJ2-7; a weak D match, TRBD1 (5 bases). V shed 5 bases and J shed 9 bases, with 20 bases lying between them. The CDR3 spans 13 residues. Germline V CDR1 and CDR2: SQVTM, ANQGSEA. DNA for the CDR3: TGCAGCGTTCAATTTGGGGCAGACTTGAGGCAGTACTTC. As protein: CSVQFGADLRQYF.

This clonotype was observed a few times. The chain combines TRBV4-2 with TRBJ1-5; D possibly corresponds to TRBD1 (5 bases). Germline V gives CDR1 LGHNA, CDR2 YNFKEQ. This CDR3 has 16 residues. V was cut by 0 bases and J by 0 bases, with 9 bases left in between. This CDR3 reads CASSQEGPISNQPQHF. CDR3 in DNA: TGTGCCAGCAGCCAAGAGGGGCCTATTAGCAATCAGCCCCAGCATTTT.

This clonotype was seen many times. V and J are TRBV20-1 and TRBJ2-3; 7 nucleotides agree with TRBD1. The CDR3 has 11 amino acids. Germline-derived CDR1 and CDR2 are DFQATT and SNEGSKA (reference sequence). V was pared by 5 bases and J by 6 bases, with 2 bases of the junction left unmatched. The CDR3 sequence is CSAHRGDTQYF. In DNA form, the CDR3 reads TGCAGTGCTCACAGGGGTGATACGCAGTATTTT.

This clonotype was observed at least ten times. CDR3 in amino acids: CASSLLQMNTEAFF. The CDR3 bases are TGCGCCAGCAGCTTGCTACAAATGAACACTGAAGCTTTCTTT. The chain combines TRBV5-1 with TRBJ1-1; no clear D. The V gene lost 1 base and the J gene lost 0 bases, with 7 bases spanning the gap. Germline loops: CDR1 SGHRS, CDR2 YFSETQ. This CDR3 comprises 14 residues.

The chain employs TRBV2 and TRBJ2-3, with 14 bases fitting TRBD2. The CDR3 is made up of 17 amino acids. Trimming removed 6 bases from V and 5 bases from J; junction bases left unmatched: 10. In germline, CDR1 is SNHLY, CDR2 FYNNEI. The DNA for the CDR3 is TGTGCCAGCAGCGCCACGACTAGCGGGGGGGTCGAAGATACGCAGTATTTT. Protein: CASSATTSGGVEDTQYF. The variable domain in full, completed from reference TRBV2 and TRBJ2-3, reads EPEVTQTPSHQVTQMGQEVILRCVPISNHLYFYWYRQILGQKVEFLVSFYNNEISEKSEIFDDQFSVERPDGSNFTLKIRSTKLEDSAMYFCASSATTSGGVEDTQYFGPGTRLTVL.

This clonotype has at least ten counts. The chain has TRBV4-1 and TRBJ2-2, with D uncertain. CDR1 and CDR2 (germline): MGHRA, YSYEKL. The CDR3 extends over 13 amino acids. V was pared by 6 bases and J by 3 bases, with 8 bases between. This CDR3 reads CASSGWDTGELFF. The CDR3 DNA follows: TGCGCCAGCAGTGGTTGGGACACCGGGGAGCTGTTTTTT.

This clonotype was picked up many times. Here the CDR3 DNA reads TGCGCCAGCAGCATAGCGGCTAGCACAGATACGCAGTATTTT. Translation: CASSIAASTDTQYF. This chain connects TRBV5-1 to TRBJ2-3, with TRBD2 as a possible D gene (6 bases). Trimming took off 4 bases at V and 0 bases at J, with 9 bases between the two ends. Per germline, CDR1 SGHRS and CDR2 YFSETQ. This CDR3 is 14 amino acids long.

This clonotype was found many times. This chain links TRBV3-1 with TRBJ2-7; D is ambiguous. Germline lookup yields CDR1 LGHDT and CDR2 YNNKEL (reference sequence). This CDR3 spans 13 amino acids. The V gene lost 0 bases and the J gene lost 9 bases, with 12 bases spanning the gap. CDR3 in amino acids: CASSQDRLGLQYV. DNA of the CDR3: TGTGCCAGCAGCCAAGATCGGTTGGGTTTGCAGTACGTC.

In its sample, this clonotype was seen a few times. This rearrangement joins TRBV6-1 to TRBJ2-7, with no clear D. There are 14 residues in the CDR3. Trimming removed 1 base at V and 2 bases at J, with 9 bases between. Germline V gene lookup returns CDR1 MNHNS and CDR2 SASEGT. The CDR3 loop is CASSEVGQAYEQYV. CDR3 coding DNA: TGTGCCAGCAGTGAAGTGGGCCAAGCCTACGAGCAGTACGTC.

This clonotype was seen ten or more times. The rearrangement joins TRBV18 to TRBJ2-3; the D is unclear. From germline, CDR1 is KGHSH and CDR2 LQKENI. The CDR3 extends over 13 amino acids. Trimming took 6 bases from V and 2 from J, leaving 9 bases between them. The CDR3 sequence is CASSPLSTDTQYF. CDR3 DNA sequence: TGTGCCAGCTCTCCCCTCTCCACAGATACGCAGTATTTT.

The chain is built from TRBV5-1 and TRBJ1-5, with unresolved D. The CDR3 covers 13 residues. The germline V gene encodes CDR1 SGHRS and CDR2 YFSETQ. Trimming shortened V by 2 bases and J by 5 bases, and 8 bases separated the two germline ends. CDR3 nucleotides: TGCGCCAGCAGCTTAGCGGAGGATCAGCCCCAGCATTTT. Amino acid sequence: CASSLAEDQPQHF.

This chain connects TRBV20-1 to TRBJ2-7; 8 nucleotides align to TRBD2. The CDR3 runs 15 residues. V was pared by 0 bases and J by 7 bases, with 11 bases of the junction left unmatched. Germline V gives CDR1 DFQATT, CDR2 SNEGSKA (reference sequence). This CDR3 reads CSARDPTGGAREQYF. Here the CDR3 DNA reads TGCAGTGCTAGAGATCCGACGGGGGGGGCGAGGGAGCAGTACTTC.

This clonotype was detected many times. The chain has TRBV24-1 and TRBJ2-3; 10 positions agree with TRBD1. Germline V gene sequence: CDR1 KGHDR, CDR2 SFDVKD. V lost 4 bases to trimming and J lost 1 base; unmatched junction nucleotides: 4. The CDR3 runs to 16 residues. The chain's CDR3 is CATSDPGTGGTDTQYF. The CDR3 region has the DNA TGTGCCACCAGTGACCCCGGGACAGGGGGCACAGATACGCAGTATTTT.

The gene calls are TRBV20-1 and TRBJ2-1; TRBD1 agrees at 7 bases. Losses at the gene ends were 6 bases for V and 6 bases for J; bases not matched to a gene: 5. The CDR3 covers 12 residues. In germline, CDR1 is DFQATT, CDR2 SNEGSKA (reference sequence). The CDR3: CSAWDRLNEQFF. The CDR3 DNA follows: TGCAGTGCGTGGGACAGACTCAATGAGCAGTTCTTC.

V and J are TRBV6-1 and TRBJ1-5; D unclear. V shed 5 bases and J shed 1 base, with 12 bases lying between them. The CDR3 has 15 amino acids. Germline V gene lookup returns CDR1 MNHNS and CDR2 SASEGT. This CDR3 is CASSPLDTSNQPQHF. The CDR3 DNA is TGTGCCAGCAGTCCCCTTGACACCAGCAATCAGCCCCAGCATTTT.

V is TRBV4-3 and J is TRBJ1-1; maybe TRBD1 (6 bases). Germline V CDR1 and CDR2: LGHNA, YSLEER. This CDR3 spans 16 amino acids. Between the trimmed V and J ends, which lost 3 bases and 4 bases, there was a span of 18 bases. The CDR3 DNA is TGCGCCAGCAGCCAGGATCTTGGGGGGCGAATCACTGAAGCTTTCTTT. Translated: CASSQDLGGRITEAFF.

This clonotype was counted many times. The V call is TRBV5-1, the J call TRBJ2-3, with 10 bases identical to TRBD2. The germline V gene encodes CDR1 SGHRS and CDR2 YFSETQ. The CDR3 is made up of 15 amino acids. V trimming: 6 bases; J trimming: 2 bases; junction bases outside the gene matches: 6. CDR3 loop: CASMLAGGHTDTQYF. CDR3 coding DNA: TGCGCCAGCATGTTAGCGGGGGGACACACAGATACGCAGTATTTT.

This clonotype was seen ten or more times. Its ends do not fully match the called genes, so a read error is possible. The CDR3 sequence: CASSPGANTGELFF. CDR3 in DNA: TGTGCCAGCAGCCCTGGCGCGAACACCGGGGAGCTGTTTTTT. The V gene is TRBV5-1, the J gene TRBJ2-2, with D unresolved. The CDR3 extends over 14 amino acids. Per the germline V gene, CDR1 is SGHRS and CDR2 is YFSETQ.

This clonotype was detected only once. V usage is TRBV10-3 and J usage is TRBJ2-3, with 8 bases fitting TRBD1. The junction had 3 bases not matched to a gene; V was cut back by 6 bases and J by 1 base. CDR1 and CDR2 (germline): ENHRY, SYGVKD. The CDR3 loop spans 14 amino acids. The chain's CDR3 is CAIRLTGGTDTQYF. DNA for the CDR3: TGTGCCATCAGGTTGACAGGGGGCACAGATACGCAGTATTTT.

V is TRBV28 and J is TRBJ2-1, with D possibly TRBD1 on 6 matching bases. The V end was cut by 3 bases, the J end by 2 bases, with 14 bases between. The CDR3 contains 16 residues. Germline V gene sequence: CDR1 MDHEN, CDR2 SYDVKM. The CDR3 is CASSFYNRVPYNEQFF. DNA for the CDR3: TGTGCCAGCAGTTTCTACAACAGGGTCCCCTACAATGAGCAGTTCTTC. Complete variable domain (other parts from reference TRBV28 and TRBJ2-1): DVKVTQSSRYLVKRTGEKVFLECVQDMDHENMFWYRQDPGLGLRLIYFSYDVKMKEKGDIPEGYSVSREKKERFSLILESASTNQTSMYLCASSFYNRVPYNEQFFGPGTRLTVL.